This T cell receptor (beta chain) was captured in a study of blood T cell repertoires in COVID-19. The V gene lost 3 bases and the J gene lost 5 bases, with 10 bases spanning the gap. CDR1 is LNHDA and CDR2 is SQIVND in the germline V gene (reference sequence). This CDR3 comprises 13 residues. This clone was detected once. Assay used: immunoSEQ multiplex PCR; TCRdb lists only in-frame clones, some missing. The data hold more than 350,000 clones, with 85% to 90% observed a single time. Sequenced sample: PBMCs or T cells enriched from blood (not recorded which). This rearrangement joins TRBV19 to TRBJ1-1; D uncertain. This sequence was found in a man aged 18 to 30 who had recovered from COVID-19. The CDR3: CASSIAAVTEAFF. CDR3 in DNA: TGTGCCAGTAGTATCGCGGCGGTGACTGAAGCTTTCTTT.